The 27 T cell receptor beta chains presented below share a single source sample, sequenced in a study of beta chain features in type 1 diabetes. Of the isolated RNA, all was reverse transcribed, and so the sequenced material was expressed TCRB transcripts. TCRdb's copy holds only in-frame clones and misses some; the assay was immunoSEQ multiplex PCR. The repertoire consists of over 200,000 clones, with roughly 10% occurring once and the leading ten covering about 0.018%. Study-level results: Significant though moderate, a shortening of TCRB CDR3s appeared in all four CD4+ subsets of Type 1 diabetes patients.

No antigen has been assigned to these receptors. Sequencing input: naive CD4+ T cells from blood. The receptors stem from a man aged 30-40 years with type 1 diabetes.

This clone has just a few counts. The V gene is TRBV7-9, the J gene TRBJ2-3, with D tentatively TRBD2 (7 bases). V dropped 6 bases and J dropped 5 bases, with 18 bases sitting between them. The CDR3 totals 15 residues. The germline V gene encodes CDR1 SEHNR and CDR2 FQNEAQ (reference sequence). The CDR3 loop reads CASSFLGGGGDTQYF. The DNA for the CDR3 is TGTGCCAGCAGTTTCCTGGGAGGGGGAGGAGATACGCAGTATTTT.

The chain employs TRBV4-2 and TRBJ2-2; no clear D gene. Germline V lookup: CDR1 LGHNA, CDR2 YNFKEQ. The CDR3 totals 15 residues. Trimming pared 1 base from V and 0 bases from J, leaving 6 bases between. As DNA, the CDR3 is TGTGCCAGCAGCCAAGTCCAGGCGAACACCGGGGAGCTGTTTTTT. Translation: CASSQVQANTGELFF.

This rearrangement joins TRBV4-2 to TRBJ2-1; 14 nucleotides agree with TRBD2. Losses at the gene ends were 4 bases for V and 8 bases for J; bases not matched to a gene: 4. CDR3 size: 15 residues. The germline V gene has CDR1 LGHNA and CDR2 YNFKEQ. CDR3 DNA sequence: TGTGCCAGCAGCCCAGGGACTAGCGGGGGCGATGAGCAGTTCTTC. The encoded protein is CASSPGTSGGDEQFF.

This clone was picked up a small number of times. This chain connects TRBV2 to TRBJ1-5, with 7 bases lining up with TRBD1. This CDR3 has 12 amino acids. J lost 7 bases, V lost 6 bases, and 3 bases had no gene match. The germline V gene has CDR1 SNHLY and CDR2 FYNNEI. The CDR3 nucleotides are TGTGCCAGCAGCACAGGGGCACAGCCCCAGCATTTT. The encoded protein is CASSTGAQPQHF.

CDR3: CASRGSNSPLHF. The CDR3 DNA sequence: TGTGCCAGCAGGGGCAGCAATTCACCCCTCCACTTT. The chain employs TRBV6-6 and TRBJ1-6; no definite D call. V shed 6 bases and J shed 7 bases, with 7 bases lying between them. The CDR3 has 12 amino acids. Looked up from germline, CDR1 is MNHNY and CDR2 is SVGAGI (reference sequence).

The chain is built from TRBV6-6 and TRBJ1-2, with 9 bases lining up with TRBD1. The CDR3 totals 13 residues. Germline V gene lookup returns CDR1 MNHNY and CDR2 SVGAGI (reference sequence). V trimming: 8 bases; J trimming: 6 bases; junction bases outside the gene matches: 7. CDR3 DNA: TGTGCCAGCCGGGAACAGGGGGCGGATGGCTACACCTTC. The encoded protein is CASREQGADGYTF.

The chain has TRBV19 and TRBJ1-1, with D possibly matching TRBD1 (5 bases). The CDR3 runs to 13 residues. Deletions cut 3 bases from V and 4 bases from J, with 9 bases between. CDR1 and CDR2 from the germline V gene are LNHDA and SQIVND (reference sequence). The CDR3 DNA reads as TGTGCCAGTAGTATCGGAGGGGTCACTGAAGCTTTCTTT. This codes for CASSIGGVTEAFF.

This clone was found a few times. This sequence joins TRBV4-2 and TRBJ2-1, with 7 bases fitting TRBD2. V gave up 6 bases and J gave up 7 bases; unmatched junction bases: 6. This CDR3 has 13 amino acids. The germline gives CDR1 LGHNA, CDR2 YNFKEQ. CDR3: CASSLSGPNEQFF. The CDR3 DNA sequence: TGTGCCAGCAGTCTTAGCGGGCCTAATGAGCAGTTCTTC.

This clone was seen a few times. The chain is built from TRBV5-1 and TRBJ2-5; D possibly corresponds to TRBD1 (5 bases). Germline loops: CDR1 SGHRS, CDR2 YFSETQ. There are 14 residues in the CDR3. Trimming took 2 bases from V and 3 from J, leaving 11 bases between them. This CDR3 is CASSLMGREETQYF. CDR3 in DNA: TGCGCCAGCAGCTTAATGGGCAGGGAAGAGACCCAGTACTTC.

This clone was seen a handful of times. The chain has TRBV4-1 and TRBJ1-2; 9 positions match TRBD1. With 3 bases clipped from V and 1 base from J, the junction kept 3 bases outside the gene matches. This CDR3 has 15 residues. CDR1 MGHRA and CDR2 YSYEKL come from the germline V gene. The chain's CDR3 is CASSQTGGNNYGYTF. The CDR3 bases are TGCGCCAGCAGCCAGACAGGGGGGAATAACTATGGCTACACCTTC.

The V call is TRBV2, the J call TRBJ1-5; D is ambiguous. The V end lost 6 bases, the J end lost 7 bases, and 10 bases lay between the germline ends. Germline-derived CDR1 and CDR2 are SNHLY and FYNNEI. The CDR3 length is 12 residues. In nucleotides, the CDR3 is TGTGCCAGCAGCCTCGGAGGGCAGCCCCAGCATTTT. Translated, it gives CASSLGGQPQHF.

The genes are TRBV7-2 and TRBJ2-2; a weak D match, TRBD2 (6 bases). V lost 2 bases to trimming and J lost 6 bases, with 10 bases between them. The CDR3 is made up of 14 amino acids. The germline gives CDR1 SGHTA, CDR2 FQGNSA. The CDR3 DNA reads as TGTGCCAGCAGCTTAAACTCGGGAGCCGGGGAGCTGTTTTTT. Its protein product is CASSLNSGAGELFF.

This clone appeared a few times. The V call is TRBV7-9, the J call TRBJ2-3; the D gene is possibly TRBD1 (6 bases). Germline lookup yields CDR1 SEHNR and CDR2 FQNEAQ (reference sequence). This CDR3 is 15 amino acids long. The germline V and J ends were trimmed by 1 base and 3 bases, with 11 bases remaining between them. Here the CDR3 reads CASSLGTQGTDTQYF. The CDR3 DNA reads as TGTGCCAGCAGCTTAGGAACACAGGGTACAGATACGCAGTATTTT.

The rearrangement uses TRBV2 and TRBJ2-5; D gene unclear. V lost 6 bases, J lost 0 bases, and 11 bases lay in between. Germline assignment: CDR1 SNHLY and CDR2 FYNNEI. The CDR3 totals 14 residues. CDR3 sequence (DNA): TGTGCCAGCAGCGGCATCGGGTACCAAGAGACCCAGTACTTC. Its translation: CASSGIGYQETQYF.

This clone was detected a few times. This chain connects TRBV28 to TRBJ1-5, with D maybe TRBD1 (5 bases). This CDR3 region has 14 residues. Germline-derived CDR1 and CDR2 are MDHEN and SYDVKM. Trimming took 4 bases from V and 2 from J, leaving 9 bases between them. The CDR3 loop reads CASSWGSRNQPQHF. In nucleotides, the CDR3 is TGTGCCAGCAGTTGGGGCAGCCGCAATCAGCCCCAGCATTTT.

In its sample, this clone was seen a few times. This chain uses TRBV5-6 with TRBJ2-1; TRBD2 matches at 11 bases. Germline V gives CDR1 SGHDT, CDR2 YYEEEE. Losses at the gene ends were 4 bases for V and 10 bases for J; bases not matched to a gene: 1. There are 12 residues in the CDR3. The CDR3 bases are TGTGCCAGCAGCCGGACTAGCGGGGAGCAGTTCTTC. This gives the protein CASSRTSGEQFF.

This clone was seen more than once but under ten times. The chain combines TRBV5-4 with TRBJ2-7; 7 bases fit TRBD1. This CDR3 has 15 residues. The V and J ends lost 2 bases and 1 base, in that order; junction bases with no gene match: 6. Germline CDR1 and CDR2: SGHNT and YYREEE (reference sequence). CDR3 sequence (DNA): TGTGCCAGCAGCTTCGGACAGGTACCTTCCTACGAGCAGTACTTC. The encoded protein is CASSFGQVPSYEQYF.

This clone was counted a few times. The genes are TRBV15 and TRBJ1-4; D is unresolved. V gave up 5 bases and J gave up 3 bases, with 7 bases separating them. This CDR3 is 13 amino acids long. CDR1 and CDR2 from the germline V gene are LNHNV and YYDKDF (reference sequence). CDR3 sequence (DNA): TGTGCCACCAGCCTGCGAGCTAATGAAAAACTGTTTTTT. Residues: CATSLRANEKLFF.

This clone has a handful of counts. The chain joins TRBV4-1 to TRBJ2-3; the match to TRBD2 covers 10 bases. With V trimmed by 1 base and J by 1 base, 5 bases remained unmatched. The CDR3 runs to 17 residues. Per the germline V gene, CDR1 is MGHRA and CDR2 is YSYEKL. The CDR3 bases are TGCGCCAGCAGCCAAGGGCTAGCGGGGGCACGCACAGATACGCAGTATTTT. Protein sequence: CASSQGLAGARTDTQYF.

This clone showed up just a few times. The J gene is TRBJ1-5, the V gene TRBV7-2; the D is unclear. V lost 2 bases, J lost 4 bases, and 9 bases lay in between. Germline lookup yields CDR1 SGHTA and CDR2 FQGNSA. The CDR3 spans 14 residues. The CDR3: CASSLTSRNQPQHF. CDR3 DNA: TGTGCCAGCAGCTTAACCAGCAGGAATCAGCCCCAGCATTTT.

This chain joins TRBV30 and TRBJ1-1, with 8 bases lining up with TRBD1. Germline V gene sequence: CDR1 GTSNPN, CDR2 SVGIG (reference sequence). V gave up 0 bases and J gave up 1 base; unmatched junction bases: 13. The CDR3 has 18 amino acids. The CDR3 here is CAWSVMRWTGRWNTEAFF. The CDR3 bases are TGTGCCTGGAGTGTGATGAGGTGGACAGGGCGCTGGAACACTGAAGCTTTCTTT.

This clone was seen a few times. CDR3 DNA sequence: TGTGCCAGCAGCTTAGTAGCGGGGATTCTTAACAATGAGCAGTTCTTC. Its protein product is CASSLVAGILNNEQFF. The V call is TRBV7-2, the J call TRBJ2-1; 8 positions agree with TRBD2. The CDR3 has 16 residues. V lost 1 base, J lost 5 bases, and 7 bases stayed unmatched. The germline V gene has CDR1 SGHTA and CDR2 FQGNSA.

J is TRBJ2-5 and V is TRBV2; 14 nucleotides line up with TRBD2. CDR3 length equals 16 residues. In germline, CDR1 is SNHLY, CDR2 FYNNEI. After removal of 4 bases from V and 4 bases from J, the junction contained 5 bases not matched to a gene. The CDR3 nucleotides are TGTGCCAGCAGTGTTGGGACTAGCGGGGGATCAGAGACCCAGTACTTC. The encoded protein is CASSVGTSGGSETQYF.

The chain joins TRBV2 to TRBJ2-1, with D perhaps TRBD2 (7 bases). Germline-derived CDR1 and CDR2 are SNHLY and FYNNEI. The V end was cut by 4 bases, the J end by 9 bases, with 16 bases between. CDR3 length equals 14 residues. In DNA, the CDR3 is TGTGCCAGCAGTGGGTCGGGGGGCGGACGTGAGCAGTTCTTC. Protein product: CASSGSGGGREQFF.

This clone was seen only a few times. CDR3 nucleotides: TGTGCCAGCAGCCCCTCGACAGGGCCCTACGAGCAGTACTTC. This gives the protein CASSPSTGPYEQYF. J is TRBJ2-7 and V is TRBV11-2; TRBD1 matches at 7 bases. Germline-derived CDR1 and CDR2 are SGHAT and FQNNGV. V lost 5 bases and J lost 2; bases outside the gene matches: 6. The CDR3 runs 14 residues.

The gene calls are TRBV7-2 and TRBJ1-1; TRBD1 matches at 8 bases. Germline assignment: CDR1 SGHTA and CDR2 FQGNSA. V was clipped by 5 bases and J by 8 bases; unmatched bases: 13. This CDR3 spans 15 amino acids. CDR3 amino acids: CASSPGQGVRGEAFF. CDR3 sequence (DNA): TGTGCCAGCAGCCCTGGACAGGGAGTGAGGGGGGAAGCTTTCTTT. The whole variable domain, remainder taken from reference TRBV7-2 and TRBJ1-1, is GAGVSQSPSNKVTEKGKDVELRCDPISGHTALYWYRQSLGQGLEFLIYFQGNSAPDKSGLPSDRFSAERTGGSVSTLTIQRTQQEDSAVYLCASSPGQGVRGEAFFGQGTRLTVV.

This clone was found a few times. The chain links TRBV19 to TRBJ1-5, with TRBD1 matching over 9 bases. The CDR3 length is 12 residues. With V trimmed by 11 bases and J by 6 bases, 5 bases remained unmatched. CDR1 and CDR2 from the germline V gene are LNHDA and SQIVND (reference sequence). The CDR3, as DNA: TGTGCCGCGGGACAGGGCCCTCAGCCCCAGCATTTT. It translates to CAAGQGPQPQHF. The full variable domain, completed using reference TRBV19 and TRBJ1-5, is DGGITQSPKYLFRKEGQNVTLSCEQNLNHDAMYWYRQDPGQGLRLIYYSQIVNDFQKGDIAEGYSVSREKKESFPLTVTSAQKNPTAFYLCAAGQGPQPQHFGDGTRLSIL.